A selection of T cell receptor beta chains follows, all from one sample in a study of vaccination effects on CD4 cells after COVID-19. These receptors lack a known antigen. Sequencing used immunoSEQ multiplex PCR; TCRdb keeps in-frame clones, though not all of them. This sample has roughly 25,000 clones, with about 76% found just once. The specimen was CD4+ T cells from PBMCs cultured with SARS-CoV-2 spike peptides, collected before COVID-19 vaccination. These receptors all stem from a human donor who received a COVID-19 vaccine. Both conserved end residues are part of each CDR3. The D gene is left open where the match is weak. Clone size is not always given. Where it is, it says once, few, many or a class for expanded clones.

D gene,V gene,J gene,clone size,CDR3 DNA,CDR3 protein
NA,TRBV2,TRBJ1-6,NA,TGTGCCAGCACCCGGACTGATCTGCCTAATTCACCCCTCCACTTT,CASTRTDLPNSPLHF
TRBD2,TRBV4-1,TRBJ2-1,once,TGCGCCAGCACCTCCTTGAGCGGGAGCTCCTACAATGAGCAGTTCTTC,CASTSLSGSSYNEQFF
NA,TRBV5-1,TRBJ2-7,few,TGCGCCAGCAGCTTGAGCGGCAAGAACTCCTACGAGCAGTACTTC,CASSLSGKNSYEQYF
TRBD2,TRBV5-1,TRBJ2-1,NA,TGCGCCAGCAGCCCCCCTAGCGGGGGGGATACCGATGAGCAGTTCTTC,CASSPPSGGDTDEQFF
TRBD1,TRBV4-1,TRBJ1-2,NA,TGCGCCAGCAGCCAGACAGGGGGCGCCTATGGCTACACCTTC,CASSQTGGAYGYTF
NA,TRBV4-1,TRBJ1-1,NA,TGCGCCAGCAGCCGACCGATGAACACTGAAGCTTTCTTT,CASSRPMNTEAFF
NA,TRBV18,TRBJ1-1,once,TGTGCCAGCTCACCCCAGGGAGTGGGGACTGAAGCTTTCTTT,CASSPQGVGTEAFF
NA,TRBV7-9,TRBJ1-4,NA,TGTGCCAGCAGCCTATCTAGTTCGGGAGAAAAACTGTTTTTT,CASSLSSSGEKLFF
NA,TRBV12-3/TRBV12-4,TRBJ1-2,NA,TGTGCCAGCAGTTCATTTGGAAACTATGGCTACACCTTC,CASSSFGNYGYTF
NA,TRBV24-1,TRBJ2-5,once,TGTGCCACCAGTGACCCGACAGGCGAAAAAGGAGAGACCCAGTACTTC,CATSDPTGEKGETQYF
NA,TRBV10-2,TRBJ2-3,once,TGCGCCAGCAGTGACGGGTTAACAGATACGCAGTATTTT,CASSDGLTDTQYF
TRBD1,TRBV5-4,TRBJ2-2,NA,TGTGCCAGCAGCATTACAGGGGGCGCGGGCGGGGAGCTGTTTTTT,CASSITGGAGGELFF
TRBD2,TRBV4-2,TRBJ2-7,NA,TGTGCCAGCAGCCAAGATCAAACCCGGACTAGCGGTACCTACGAGCAGTACTTC,CASSQDQTRTSGTYEQYF
NA,TRBV9,TRBJ1-2,NA,TGTGCCAGCAGCGTAGATCCCCAAACCTATGGCTACACCTTC,CASSVDPQTYGYTF
TRBD2,TRBV5-1,TRBJ2-5,NA,TGCGCCAGCAGAATAGCGGGAGCAGAGACCCAGTACTTC,CASRIAGAETQYF
NA,TRBV18,TRBJ2-1,NA,TGTGCCAGCTCAGCGGGACAGCTCAATGAGCAGTTCTTC,CASSAGQLNEQFF